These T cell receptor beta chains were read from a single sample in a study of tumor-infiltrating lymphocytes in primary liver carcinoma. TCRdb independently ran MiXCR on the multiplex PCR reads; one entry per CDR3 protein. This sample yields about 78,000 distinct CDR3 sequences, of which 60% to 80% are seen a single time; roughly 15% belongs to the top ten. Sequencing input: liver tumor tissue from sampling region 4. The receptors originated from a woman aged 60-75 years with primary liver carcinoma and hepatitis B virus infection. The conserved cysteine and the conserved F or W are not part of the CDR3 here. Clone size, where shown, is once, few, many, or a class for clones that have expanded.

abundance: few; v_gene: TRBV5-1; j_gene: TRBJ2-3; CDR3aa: ASSPPRGGGITDTLY
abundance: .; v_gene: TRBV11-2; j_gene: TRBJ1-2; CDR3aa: ASSLTIRGNGGYN
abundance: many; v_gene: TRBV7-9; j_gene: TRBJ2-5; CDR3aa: ASSFSSSETQY
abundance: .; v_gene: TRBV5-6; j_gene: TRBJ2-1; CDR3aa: ASSLQGLAYDDQF
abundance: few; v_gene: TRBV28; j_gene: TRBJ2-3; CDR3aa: ASSAPGLGFTDTQY
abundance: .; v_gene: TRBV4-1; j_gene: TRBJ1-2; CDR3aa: AGSHTETRNYGYT
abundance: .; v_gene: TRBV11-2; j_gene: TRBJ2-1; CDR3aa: ASSRRQAGGPDEQF
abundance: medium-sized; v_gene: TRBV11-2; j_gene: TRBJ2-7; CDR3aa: ASSSTGTTLYEQY
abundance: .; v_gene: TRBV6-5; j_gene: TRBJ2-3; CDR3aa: ARSPSSCDGTQY
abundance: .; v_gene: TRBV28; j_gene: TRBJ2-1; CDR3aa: TRGADSRSYNEQF
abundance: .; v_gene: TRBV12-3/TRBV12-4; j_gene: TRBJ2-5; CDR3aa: ASRSTGATQETQY
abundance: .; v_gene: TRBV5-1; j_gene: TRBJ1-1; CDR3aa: AGSSDMGVGTEAF
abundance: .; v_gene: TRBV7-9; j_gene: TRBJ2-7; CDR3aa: ASSPTGRQMASYKQY
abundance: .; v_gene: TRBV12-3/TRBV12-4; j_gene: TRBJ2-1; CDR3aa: ASSFKCGIVNEQF
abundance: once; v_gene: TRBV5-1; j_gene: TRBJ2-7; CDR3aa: ASSSDSQAYEKY
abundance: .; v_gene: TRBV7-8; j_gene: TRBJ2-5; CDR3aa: ASSLETSSGREEGESQY
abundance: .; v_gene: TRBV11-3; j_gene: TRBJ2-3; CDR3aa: ASSFRTSIVMQY
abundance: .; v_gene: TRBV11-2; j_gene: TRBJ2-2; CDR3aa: ASSLGRTHTRELF
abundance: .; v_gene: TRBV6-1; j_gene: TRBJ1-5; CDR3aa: ASIRTGGNQPQH
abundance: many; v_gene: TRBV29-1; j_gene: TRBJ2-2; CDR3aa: SVPVGGTGELF
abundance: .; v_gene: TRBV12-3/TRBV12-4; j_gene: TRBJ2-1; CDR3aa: ASSRGRTHF
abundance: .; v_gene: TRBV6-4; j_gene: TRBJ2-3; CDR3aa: ISSNVAGGSTDTQY
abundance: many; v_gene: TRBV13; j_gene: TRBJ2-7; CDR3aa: ASSLTPGEQY
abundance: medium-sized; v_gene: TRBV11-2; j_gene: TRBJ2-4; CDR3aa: ASSLSAPLGNIQY
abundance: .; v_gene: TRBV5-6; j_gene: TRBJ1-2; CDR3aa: SSSPLAGLGHGEVDSGYT
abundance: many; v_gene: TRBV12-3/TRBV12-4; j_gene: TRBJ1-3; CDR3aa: ASSFPTNRVSGNTIY
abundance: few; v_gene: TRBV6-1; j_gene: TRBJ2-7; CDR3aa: ASSLGHESPYEQY
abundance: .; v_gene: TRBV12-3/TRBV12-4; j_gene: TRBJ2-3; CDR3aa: ASSLDLGSTDTQY
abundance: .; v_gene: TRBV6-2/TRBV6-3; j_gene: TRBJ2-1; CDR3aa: ASMGLGEGNEQF
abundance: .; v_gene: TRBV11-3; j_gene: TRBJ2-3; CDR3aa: ASSIVPGGTDTQY
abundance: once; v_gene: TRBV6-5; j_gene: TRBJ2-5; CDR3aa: ASNYSLGGVRETQY
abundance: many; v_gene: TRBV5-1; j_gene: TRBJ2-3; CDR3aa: ASSPDQPTDTQY
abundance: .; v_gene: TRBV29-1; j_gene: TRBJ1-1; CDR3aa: GIDMGRGEAF
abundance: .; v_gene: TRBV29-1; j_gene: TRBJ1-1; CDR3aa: SVSPRQSLSTEAF
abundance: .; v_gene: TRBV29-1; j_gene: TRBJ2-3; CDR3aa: SVDATGTSSTDTRY
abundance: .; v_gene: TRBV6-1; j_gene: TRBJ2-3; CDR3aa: ASTEGPTSTGTQY
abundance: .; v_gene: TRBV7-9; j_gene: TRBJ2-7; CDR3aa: ASSLARVVTPDHPYEQY
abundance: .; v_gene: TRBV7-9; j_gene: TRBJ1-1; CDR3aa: ASSLGGSQYTEAF
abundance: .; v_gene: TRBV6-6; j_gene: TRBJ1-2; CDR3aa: ASSYAGHYT
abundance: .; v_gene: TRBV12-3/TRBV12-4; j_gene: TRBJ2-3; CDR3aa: ASSLDRADTLY
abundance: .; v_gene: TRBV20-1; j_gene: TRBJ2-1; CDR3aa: STPRTSGGSYNEQF
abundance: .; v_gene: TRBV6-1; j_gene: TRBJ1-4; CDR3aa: ATISGSRANEKLL
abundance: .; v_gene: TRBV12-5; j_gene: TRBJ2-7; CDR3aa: ASGLMGWGYEQY
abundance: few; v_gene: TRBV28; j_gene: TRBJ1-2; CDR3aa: ASSSLIPMTGTDDYGYT
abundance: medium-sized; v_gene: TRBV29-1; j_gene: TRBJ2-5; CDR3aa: SAYSGFQETQY
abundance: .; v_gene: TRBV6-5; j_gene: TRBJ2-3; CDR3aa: ASSDSEPDTQY
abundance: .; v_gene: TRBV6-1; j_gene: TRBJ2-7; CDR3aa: ASITPAWGGSSYEQC